This TCR beta chain was documented in a study of human T cells and chemical hapten exposure. One entry per CDR3 protein results from TCRdb running MiXCR on the RACE reads. The data contain 70,000 to 95,000 distinct CDR3 sequences, approximately 8.6% of them singletons. Time point indicated: healthy volunteer bleed at 6 weeks. Blood, whole and unfractionated, served as the source for total RNA extraction. The specimen was whole blood. This clonotype was obtained from a female donor in good health. Some clones in this sample may be carry-over from other donors' samples.

CDR3 amino acids: CASSHRIGNQPQHF. The DNA for the CDR3 is TGTGCCAGCAGCCATAGGATCGGCAATCAGCCCCAGCATTTT. V usage is TRBV6-2 or TRBV6-3 and J usage is TRBJ1-5; D ambiguous. The CDR3 runs to 14 residues. The germline V gene has CDR1 MNHEY and CDR2 SVGEGT. Trimming stripped 6 bases from V and 2 bases from J, with 11 bases between.